The clone carrying this T cell receptor (beta chain) was detected only a few times. The data derive from a study of technical replicates of blood from a handful of donors. The data were produced by immunoSEQ multiplex PCR, yet TCRdb's version contains in-frame clones alone and is incomplete. The data hold 64,000 or so clones, with around 87% observed a single time. The CDR3 has 14 amino acids. V shed 0 bases and J 3 bases; nucleotides not matched to a gene: 5. Germline loops: CDR1 GTSNPN, CDR2 SVGIG (reference sequence). Source material: PBMCs. The gene calls are TRBV30 and TRBJ2-7, with TRBD2 identical over 7 bases. The clonotype originates from a human donor in good health. Some clones in this sample may be carry-over from other donors' samples. CDR3 coding DNA: TGTGCCTGGAGTGTAACTAGCGAGGGCTACGAGCAGTACTTC. It specifies CAWSVTSEGYEQYF.